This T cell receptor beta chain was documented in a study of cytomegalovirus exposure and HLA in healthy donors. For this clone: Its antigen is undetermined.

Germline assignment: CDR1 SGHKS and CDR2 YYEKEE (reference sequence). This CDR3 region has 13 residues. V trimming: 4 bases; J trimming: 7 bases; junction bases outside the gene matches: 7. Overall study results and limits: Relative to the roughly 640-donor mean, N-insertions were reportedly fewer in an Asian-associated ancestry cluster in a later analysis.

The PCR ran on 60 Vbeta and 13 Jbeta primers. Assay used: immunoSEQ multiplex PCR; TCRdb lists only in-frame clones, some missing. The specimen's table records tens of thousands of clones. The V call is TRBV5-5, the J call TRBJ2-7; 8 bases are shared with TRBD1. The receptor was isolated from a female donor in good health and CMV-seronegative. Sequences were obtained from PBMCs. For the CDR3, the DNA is TGTGCCAGCAGCAGGGGGGACAGGCGGGAGCAGTACTTC. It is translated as CASSRGDRREQYF.